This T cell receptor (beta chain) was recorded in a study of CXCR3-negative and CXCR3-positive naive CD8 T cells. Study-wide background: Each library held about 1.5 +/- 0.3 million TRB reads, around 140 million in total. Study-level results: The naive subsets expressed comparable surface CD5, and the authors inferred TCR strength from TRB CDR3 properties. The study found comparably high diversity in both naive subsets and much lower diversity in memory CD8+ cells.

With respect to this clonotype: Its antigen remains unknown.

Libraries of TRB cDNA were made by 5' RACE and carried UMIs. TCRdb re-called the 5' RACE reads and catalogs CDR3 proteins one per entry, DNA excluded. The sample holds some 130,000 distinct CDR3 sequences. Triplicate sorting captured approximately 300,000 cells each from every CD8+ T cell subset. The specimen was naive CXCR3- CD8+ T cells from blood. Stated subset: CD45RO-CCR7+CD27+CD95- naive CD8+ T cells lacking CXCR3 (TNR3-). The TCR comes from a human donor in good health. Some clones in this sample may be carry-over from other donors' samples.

The CDR3: CASSEGGGETQYF. The chain links TRBV2 to TRBJ2-5; TCRdb's D gene call, TRBD1, goes unchecked for lack of DNA. Germline V lookup: CDR1 SNHLY, CDR2 FYNNEI. This CDR3 has 13 residues. Full variable domain (missing parts from reference TRBV2 and TRBJ2-5): EPEVTQTPSHQVTQMGQEVILRCVPISNHLYFYWYRQILGQKVEFLVSFYNNEISEKSEIFDDQFSVERPDGSNFTLKIRSTKLEDSAMYFCASSEGGGETQYFGPGTRLLVL.